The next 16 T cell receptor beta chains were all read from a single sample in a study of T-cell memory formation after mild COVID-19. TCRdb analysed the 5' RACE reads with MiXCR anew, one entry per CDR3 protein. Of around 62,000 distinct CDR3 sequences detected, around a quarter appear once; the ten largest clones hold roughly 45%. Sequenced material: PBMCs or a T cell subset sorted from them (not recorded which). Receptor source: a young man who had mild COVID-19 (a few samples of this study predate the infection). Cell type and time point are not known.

This CDR3 is CSARDRSNTGELFF. The CDR3 region has the DNA TGCAGTGCTAGGGACAGATCGAACACCGGGGAGCTGTTTTTT. J is TRBJ2-2 and V is TRBV20-1; D might be TRBD1 (6 bases). The length of the CDR3 is 14 residues. Trimming stripped 3 bases from V and 0 bases from J, with 8 bases between. Germline V CDR1 and CDR2: DFQATT, SNEGSKA (reference sequence).

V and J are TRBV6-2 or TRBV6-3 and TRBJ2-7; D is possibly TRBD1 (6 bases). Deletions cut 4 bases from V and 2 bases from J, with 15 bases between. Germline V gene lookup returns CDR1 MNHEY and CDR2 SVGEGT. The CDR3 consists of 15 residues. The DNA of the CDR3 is TGTGCCAGCAGTTTTGCCTTGGGGGCTACCTACGAGCAGTACTTC. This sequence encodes CASSFALGATYEQYF.

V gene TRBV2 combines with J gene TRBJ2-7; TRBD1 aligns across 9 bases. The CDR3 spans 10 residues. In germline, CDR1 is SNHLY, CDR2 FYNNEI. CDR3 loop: CASMEGQGKV. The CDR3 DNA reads TGTGCCAGCATGGAGGGACAGGGTAAAGTC.

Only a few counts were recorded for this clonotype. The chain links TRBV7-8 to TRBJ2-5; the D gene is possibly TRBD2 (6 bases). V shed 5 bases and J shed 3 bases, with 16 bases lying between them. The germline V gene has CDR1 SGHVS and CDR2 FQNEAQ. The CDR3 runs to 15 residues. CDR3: CASSQILAGEETQYF. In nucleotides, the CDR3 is TGTGCCAGCAGCCAAATACTAGCTGGGGAAGAGACCCAGTACTTC.

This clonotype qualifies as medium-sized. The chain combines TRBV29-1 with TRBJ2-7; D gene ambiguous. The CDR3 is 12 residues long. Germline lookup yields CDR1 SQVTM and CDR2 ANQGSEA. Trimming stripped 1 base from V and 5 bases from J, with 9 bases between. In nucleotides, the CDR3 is TGCAGCGTTGAAGTTCGGGCAGACGAGCAGTACTTC. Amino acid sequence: CSVEVRADEQYF.

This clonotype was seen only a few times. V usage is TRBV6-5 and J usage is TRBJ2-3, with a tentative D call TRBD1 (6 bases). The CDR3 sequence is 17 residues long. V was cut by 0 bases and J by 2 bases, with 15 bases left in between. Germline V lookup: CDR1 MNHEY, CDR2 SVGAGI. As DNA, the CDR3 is TGTGCCAGCAGTTACTCGCGGACAGAAATGATCACAGATACGCAGTATTTT. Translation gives CASSYSRTEMITDTQYF.

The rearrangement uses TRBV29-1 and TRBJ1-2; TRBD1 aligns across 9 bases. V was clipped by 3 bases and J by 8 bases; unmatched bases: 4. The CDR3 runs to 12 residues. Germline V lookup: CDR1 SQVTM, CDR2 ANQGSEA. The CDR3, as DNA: TGCAGCGTTGATTGGGACAGGGAAGGCTACACCTTC. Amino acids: CSVDWDREGYTF.

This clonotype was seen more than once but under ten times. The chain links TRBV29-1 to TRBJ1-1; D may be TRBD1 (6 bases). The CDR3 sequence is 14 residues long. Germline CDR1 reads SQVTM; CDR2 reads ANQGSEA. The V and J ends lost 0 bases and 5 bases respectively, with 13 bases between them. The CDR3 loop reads CSVEDATGRTEAFF. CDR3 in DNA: TGCAGCGTTGAAGACGCTACAGGGAGGACTGAAGCTTTCTTT.

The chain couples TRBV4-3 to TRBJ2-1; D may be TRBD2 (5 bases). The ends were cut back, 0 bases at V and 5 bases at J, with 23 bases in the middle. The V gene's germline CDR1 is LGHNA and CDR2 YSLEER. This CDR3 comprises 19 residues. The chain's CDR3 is CASSQDLGVAGRGNNEQFF. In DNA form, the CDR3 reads TGCGCCAGCAGCCAAGATCTGGGTGTTGCAGGACGAGGGAACAATGAGCAGTTCTTC.

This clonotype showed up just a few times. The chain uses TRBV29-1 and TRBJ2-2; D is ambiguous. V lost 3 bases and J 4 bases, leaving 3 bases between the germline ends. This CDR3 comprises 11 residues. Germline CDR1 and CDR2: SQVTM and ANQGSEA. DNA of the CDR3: TGCAGCGTTGAGGCCACCGGGGAGCTGTTTTTT. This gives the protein CSVEATGELFF.

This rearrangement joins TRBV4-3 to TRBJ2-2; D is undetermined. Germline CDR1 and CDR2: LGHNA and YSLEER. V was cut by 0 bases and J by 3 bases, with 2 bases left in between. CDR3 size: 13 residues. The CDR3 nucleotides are TGCGCCAGCAGCCAAGAAGACACCGGGGAGCTGTTTTTT. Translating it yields CASSQEDTGELFF.

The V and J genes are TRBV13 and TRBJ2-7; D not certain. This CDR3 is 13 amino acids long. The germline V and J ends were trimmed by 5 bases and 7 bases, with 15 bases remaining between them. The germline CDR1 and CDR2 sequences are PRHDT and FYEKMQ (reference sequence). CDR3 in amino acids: CASSRPGSREQYV. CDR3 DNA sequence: TGTGCCAGCAGCCGCCCTGGGTCTCGGGAGCAGTACGTC.

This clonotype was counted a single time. The CDR3 loop reads CRGKFETGPVEKLFF. CDR3 in DNA: TGCAGGGGAAAGTTTGAGACGGGGCCCGTGGAAAAACTGTTTTTT. This rearrangement joins TRBV20-1 to TRBJ1-4; tentatively, D is TRBD1 (5 bases). The CDR3 has 15 amino acids. Germline loops: CDR1 DFQATT, CDR2 SNEGSKA (reference sequence).

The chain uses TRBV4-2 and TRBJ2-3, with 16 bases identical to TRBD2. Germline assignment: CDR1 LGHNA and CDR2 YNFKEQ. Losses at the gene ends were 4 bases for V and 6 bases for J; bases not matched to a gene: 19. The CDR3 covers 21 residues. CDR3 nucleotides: TGTGCCAGCAGCCCCCTCGGCGACTCCGGGACTAGCGGGGGGGCCTATGATACGCAGTATTTT. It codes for CASSPLGDSGTSGGAYDTQYF.

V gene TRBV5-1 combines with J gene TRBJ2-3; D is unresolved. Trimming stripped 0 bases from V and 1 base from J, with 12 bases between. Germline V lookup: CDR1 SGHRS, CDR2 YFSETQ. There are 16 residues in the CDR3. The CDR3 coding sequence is TGCGCCAGCAGCTTGGGGCGAACACGGGGCACAGATACGCAGTATTTT. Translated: CASSLGRTRGTDTQYF.

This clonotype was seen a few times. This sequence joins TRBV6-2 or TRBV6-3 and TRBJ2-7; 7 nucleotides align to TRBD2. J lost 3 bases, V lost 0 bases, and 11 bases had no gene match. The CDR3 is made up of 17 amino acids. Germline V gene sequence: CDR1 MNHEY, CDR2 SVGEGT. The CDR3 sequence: CASSYSSTGGGVYEQYF. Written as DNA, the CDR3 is TGTGCCAGCAGTTACTCGAGTACTGGCGGGGGTGTCTACGAGCAGTACTTC.